The source of this T cell receptor (beta chain) is a study of T-cell reconstitution after alpha-beta-depleted transplantation in children. Study-wide results and limits: The origin of alpha-beta T cells about two months after transplant was reportedly several hundred expanded graft clones. At the one-year point after transplant, T-cell counts and TCRbeta diversity were found to come mostly from T cells that had been newly produced. Some patients owed their high day-60 TCRbeta diversity to surviving recipient T cells and thymic progenitors.

This CDR3 region has 14 residues. Germline V CDR1 and CDR2: MNHNS, SASEGT. V lost 6 bases and J lost 4; bases outside the gene matches: 5. Ten or more counts support this clonotype. Its specificity is not known. The library targeted TCRbeta and was prepared with unique molecular identifiers. TCRdb reprocessed the PCR reads via MiXCR and lists one record per CDR3 protein. The sample includes under 60,000 distinct CDR3 sequences, about 5% of them seen just once. The sequencing used PBMCs, mostly from graft donor cells, collected 60 days after TCRalphabeta/CD19-depleted stem cell transplant. This TCR was sampled from a female patient aged 2-9 years who had a stem cell transplant for aplastic anemia, so the T cells may come from the graft donor. The chain recombines TRBV6-1 with TRBJ2-2; 7 positions match TRBD2. CDR3 sequence reads: CASSRPGGTGELFF. The CDR3 nucleotides are TGTGCCAGCAGCAGACCGGGGGGCACCGGGGAGCTGTTTTTT.